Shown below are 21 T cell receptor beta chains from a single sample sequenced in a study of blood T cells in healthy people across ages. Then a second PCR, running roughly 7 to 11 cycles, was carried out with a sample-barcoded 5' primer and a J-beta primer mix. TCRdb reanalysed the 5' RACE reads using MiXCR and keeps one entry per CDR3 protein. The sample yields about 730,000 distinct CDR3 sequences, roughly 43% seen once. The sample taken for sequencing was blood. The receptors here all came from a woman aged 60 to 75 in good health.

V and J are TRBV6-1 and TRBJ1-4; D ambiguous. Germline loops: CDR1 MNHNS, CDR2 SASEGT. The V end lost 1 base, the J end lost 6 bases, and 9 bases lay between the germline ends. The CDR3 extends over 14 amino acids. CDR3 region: CASSEDFGDEKLFF. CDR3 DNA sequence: TGTGCCAGCAGTGAAGACTTCGGCGATGAAAAACTGTTTTTT.

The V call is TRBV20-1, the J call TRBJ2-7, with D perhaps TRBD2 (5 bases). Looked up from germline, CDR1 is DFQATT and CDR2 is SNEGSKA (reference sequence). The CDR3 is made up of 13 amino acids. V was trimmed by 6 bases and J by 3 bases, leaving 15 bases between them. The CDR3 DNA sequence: TGCAGTGCCGGAGGCAGGACCTACTACGAGCAGTACTTC. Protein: CSAGGRTYYEQYF.

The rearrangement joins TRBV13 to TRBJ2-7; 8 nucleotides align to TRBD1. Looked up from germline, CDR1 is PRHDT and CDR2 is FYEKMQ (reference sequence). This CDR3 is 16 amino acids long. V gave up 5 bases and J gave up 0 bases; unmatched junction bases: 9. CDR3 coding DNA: TGTGCCAGCAGCCCAGGACAGGGCTCGATCTCCTACGAGCAGTACTTC. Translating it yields CASSPGQGSISYEQYF.

CDR3 sequence (DNA): TGCAGTGCTAGACCCGGATCTTTACAGGCTTCTAACTATGGCTACACCTTC. Its translation: CSARPGSLQASNYGYTF. The rearrangement joins TRBV20-1 to TRBJ1-2; possible D gene TRBD1, 5 bases. CDR1 DFQATT and CDR2 SNEGSKA come from the germline V gene (reference sequence). Deletions cut 2 bases from V and 0 bases from J, with 19 bases between. This CDR3 is 17 amino acids long.

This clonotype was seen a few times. DNA of the CDR3: TGTGCCAGCAGTTACTCACAGGGGGACACTGAAGCTTTCTTT. Its protein is CASSYSQGDTEAFF. This chain joins TRBV6-5 and TRBJ1-1, with TRBD1 matching over 8 bases. This CDR3 region has 14 residues. V dropped 0 bases and J dropped 3; count of bases not matched to a gene: 0. CDR1 MNHEY and CDR2 SVGAGI come from the germline V gene.

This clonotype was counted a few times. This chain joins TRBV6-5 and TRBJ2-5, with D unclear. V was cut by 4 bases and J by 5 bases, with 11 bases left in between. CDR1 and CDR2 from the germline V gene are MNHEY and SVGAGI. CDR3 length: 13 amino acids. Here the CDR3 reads CASSSYHGETQYF. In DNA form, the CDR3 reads TGTGCCAGCAGTTCTTACCATGGGGAGACCCAGTACTTC.

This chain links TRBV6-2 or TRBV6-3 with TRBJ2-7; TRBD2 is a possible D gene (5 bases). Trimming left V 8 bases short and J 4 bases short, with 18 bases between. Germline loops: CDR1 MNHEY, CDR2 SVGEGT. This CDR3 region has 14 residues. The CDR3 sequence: CASCPLTGNYEQYF. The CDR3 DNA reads TGTGCCAGCTGCCCCCTGACCGGGAATTACGAGCAGTACTTC.

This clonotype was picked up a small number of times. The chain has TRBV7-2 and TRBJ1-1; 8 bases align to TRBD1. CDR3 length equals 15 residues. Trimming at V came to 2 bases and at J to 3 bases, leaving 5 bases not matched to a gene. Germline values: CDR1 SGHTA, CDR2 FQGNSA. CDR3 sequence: CASSLQGALDTEAFF. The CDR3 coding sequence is TGTGCCAGCAGCTTACAGGGGGCGCTGGACACTGAAGCTTTCTTT.

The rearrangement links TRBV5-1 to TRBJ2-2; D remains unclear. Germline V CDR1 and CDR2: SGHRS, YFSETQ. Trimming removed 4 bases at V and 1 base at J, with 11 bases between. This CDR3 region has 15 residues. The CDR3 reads CASSRMDGNTGELFF. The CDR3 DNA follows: TGCGCCAGCAGCCGTATGGACGGGAACACCGGGGAGCTGTTTTTT.

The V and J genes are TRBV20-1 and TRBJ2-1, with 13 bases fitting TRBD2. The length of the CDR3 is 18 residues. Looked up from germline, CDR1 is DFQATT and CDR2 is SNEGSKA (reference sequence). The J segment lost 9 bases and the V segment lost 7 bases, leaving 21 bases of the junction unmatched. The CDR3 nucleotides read TGCAGTGTTCATTTCCAGCCGGGACTAGCGGGAATAAGGTCTGAGCAGTTCTTC. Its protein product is CSVHFQPGLAGIRSEQFF.

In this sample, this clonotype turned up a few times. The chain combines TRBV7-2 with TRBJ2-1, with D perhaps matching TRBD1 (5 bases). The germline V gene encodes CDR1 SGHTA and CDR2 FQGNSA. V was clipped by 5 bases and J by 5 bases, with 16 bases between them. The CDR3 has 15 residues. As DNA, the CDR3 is TGTGCCAGCAGCCCCGACCCCCAGGGCCACAATGAGCAGTTCTTC. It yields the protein CASSPDPQGHNEQFF.

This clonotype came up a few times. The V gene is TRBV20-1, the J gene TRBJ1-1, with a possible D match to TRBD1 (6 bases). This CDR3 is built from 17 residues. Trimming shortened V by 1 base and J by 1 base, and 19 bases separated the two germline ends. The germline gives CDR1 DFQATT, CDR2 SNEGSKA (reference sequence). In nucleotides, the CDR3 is TGCAGTGCTAGAGGATCGGGGGGCCAGAGGAGGAACACTGAAGCTTTCTTT. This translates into CSARGSGGQRRNTEAFF.

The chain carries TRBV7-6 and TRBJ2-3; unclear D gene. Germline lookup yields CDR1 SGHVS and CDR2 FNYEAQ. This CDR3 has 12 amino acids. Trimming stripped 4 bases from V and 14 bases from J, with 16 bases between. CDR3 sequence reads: CASSSAAPGLYF. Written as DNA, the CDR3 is TGTGCCAGCAGCTCAGCAGCCCCCGGGCTGTATTTT.

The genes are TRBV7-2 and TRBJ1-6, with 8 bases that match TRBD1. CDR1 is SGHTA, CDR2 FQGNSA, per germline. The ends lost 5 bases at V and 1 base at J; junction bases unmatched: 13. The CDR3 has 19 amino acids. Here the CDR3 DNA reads TGTGCCAGCAGCAGCAAAGGGACAGGATCCCGATCCTATAATTCACCCCTCCACTTT. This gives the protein CASSSKGTGSRSYNSPLHF.

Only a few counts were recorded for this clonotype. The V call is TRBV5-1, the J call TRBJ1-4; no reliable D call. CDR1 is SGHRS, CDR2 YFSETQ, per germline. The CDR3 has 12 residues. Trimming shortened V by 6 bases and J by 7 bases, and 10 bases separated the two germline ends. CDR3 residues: CASKENSEKLFF. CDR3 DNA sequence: TGCGCCAGCAAGGAGAACAGTGAAAAACTGTTTTTT.

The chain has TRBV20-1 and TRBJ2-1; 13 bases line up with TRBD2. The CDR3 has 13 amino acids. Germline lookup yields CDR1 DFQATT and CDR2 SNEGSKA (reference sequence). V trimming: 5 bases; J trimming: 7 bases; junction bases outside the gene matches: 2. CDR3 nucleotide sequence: TGCAGTGCTGCGGGACTAGCGGGAAATGAGCAGTTCTTC. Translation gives CSAAGLAGNEQFF.

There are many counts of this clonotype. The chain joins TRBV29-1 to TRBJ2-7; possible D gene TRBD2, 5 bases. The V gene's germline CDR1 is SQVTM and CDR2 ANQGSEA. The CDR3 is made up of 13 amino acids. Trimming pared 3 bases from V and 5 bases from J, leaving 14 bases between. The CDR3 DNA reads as TGCAGCGTTGAGGCCCCCTACGGGGACGAGCAGTACTTC. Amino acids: CSVEAPYGDEQYF.

The CDR3 DNA follows: TGTGCCAGCAGCCGCCCCCGGGGCCTTGAGCAGTTCTTC. Its translation: CASSRPRGLEQFF. The gene calls are TRBV6-5 and TRBJ2-1, with D perhaps assigned TRBD1 or TRBD2 (5 bases each). The CDR3 is made up of 13 amino acids. Germline assignment: CDR1 MNHEY and CDR2 SVGAGI. Trimming took off 6 bases at V and 9 bases at J, with 15 bases between the two ends.

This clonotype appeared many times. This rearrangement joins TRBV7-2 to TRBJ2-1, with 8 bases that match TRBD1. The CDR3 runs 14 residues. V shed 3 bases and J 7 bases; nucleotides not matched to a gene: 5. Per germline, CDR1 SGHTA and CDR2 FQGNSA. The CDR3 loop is CASSLDRAVNEQFF. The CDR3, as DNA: TGTGCCAGCAGCTTGGACAGGGCGGTGAATGAGCAGTTCTTC.

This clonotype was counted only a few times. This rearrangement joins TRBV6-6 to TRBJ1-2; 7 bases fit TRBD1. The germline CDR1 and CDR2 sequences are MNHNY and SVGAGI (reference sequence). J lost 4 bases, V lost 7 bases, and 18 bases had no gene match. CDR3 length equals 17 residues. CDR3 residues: CASTYGGQTLKIYGYTF. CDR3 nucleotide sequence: TGTGCCAGCACCTACGGGGGACAGACACTCAAAATCTATGGCTACACCTTC.

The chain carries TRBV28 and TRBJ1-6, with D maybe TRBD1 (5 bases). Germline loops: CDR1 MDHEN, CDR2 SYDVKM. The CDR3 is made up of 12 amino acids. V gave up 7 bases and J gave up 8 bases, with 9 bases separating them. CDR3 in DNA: TGTGCCAGCATGGAGGGGCATTCACCCCTCCACTTT. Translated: CASMEGHSPLHF.